This T cell receptor beta chain emerged from a study of blood T cell repertoires in COVID-19. About the research overall: Whether acute or convalescent, the COVID-19 samples came from the United States, Italy and Spain. T cells, B-cell-depleted T cells, or PBMCs supplied cDNA or gDNA.

In the original workflow: Counts of nucleated cells, estimated from reference gene primer amplification, were obtained. TCRdb's table, derived via immunoSEQ multiplex PCR, lists solely in-frame clones and lacks some. That table supplies the V and J calls and clone size; D and trimming were determined from the DNA. This table holds 110,000 or so clones, around nine tenths found once. The V end was cut by 0 bases, the J end by 2 bases, with 12 bases between. Per the germline V gene, CDR1 is MNHEY and CDR2 is SVGEGT. The CDR3 extends over 16 amino acids. This TCR was recovered from a woman in her 70s who had recovered from COVID-19. Sequencing was performed on peripheral blood. V gene TRBV6-2 or TRBV6-3 combines with J gene TRBJ2-3; possible D gene TRBD1, 5 bases. This CDR3 reads CASSYSGWGPTDTQYF. DNA for the CDR3: TGTGCCAGCAGTTACTCGGGGTGGGGCCCCACAGATACGCAGTATTTT.